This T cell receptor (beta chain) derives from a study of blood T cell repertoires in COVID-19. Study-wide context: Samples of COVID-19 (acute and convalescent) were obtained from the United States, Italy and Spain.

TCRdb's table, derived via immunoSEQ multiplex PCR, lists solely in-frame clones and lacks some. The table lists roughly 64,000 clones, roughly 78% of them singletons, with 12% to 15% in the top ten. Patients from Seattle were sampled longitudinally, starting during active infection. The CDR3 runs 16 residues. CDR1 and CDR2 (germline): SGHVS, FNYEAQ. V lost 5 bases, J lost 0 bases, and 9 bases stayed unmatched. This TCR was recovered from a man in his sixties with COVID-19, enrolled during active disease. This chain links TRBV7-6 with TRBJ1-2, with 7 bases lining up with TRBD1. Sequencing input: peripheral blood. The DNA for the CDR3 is TGTGCCAGCAGCCCCAGCCGACAGGGATCTAACTATGGCTACACCTTC. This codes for CASSPSRQGSNYGYTF. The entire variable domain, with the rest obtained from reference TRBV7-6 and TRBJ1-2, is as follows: GAGVSQSPRYKVTKRGQDVALRCDPISGHVSLYWYRQALGQGPEFLTYFNYEAQQDKSGLPNDRFSAERPEGSISTLTIQRTEQRDSAMYRCASSPSRQGSNYGYTFGSGTRLTVV.